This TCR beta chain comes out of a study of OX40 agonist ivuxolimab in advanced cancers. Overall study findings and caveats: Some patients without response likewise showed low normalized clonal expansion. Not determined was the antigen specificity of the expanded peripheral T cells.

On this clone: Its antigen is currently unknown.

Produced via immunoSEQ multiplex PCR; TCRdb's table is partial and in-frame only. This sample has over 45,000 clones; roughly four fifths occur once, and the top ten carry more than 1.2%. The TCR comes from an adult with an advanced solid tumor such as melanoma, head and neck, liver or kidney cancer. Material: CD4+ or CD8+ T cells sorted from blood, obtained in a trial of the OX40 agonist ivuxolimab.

The CDR3 sequence: CASSIGRGVDEQFF. CDR3 DNA sequence: TGTGCCAGCAGCATAGGTAGGGGGGTCGATGAGCAGTTCTTC. The chain combines TRBV27 with TRBJ2-1; D may correspond to TRBD1 or TRBD2 (6 bases each). The germline V gene encodes CDR1 MNHEY and CDR2 SMNVEV (reference sequence). The V gene lost 6 bases and the J gene lost 8 bases, with 17 bases spanning the gap. The CDR3 is 14 amino acids.